This T cell receptor (beta chain) was recovered during a study of blood T cells in healthy people across ages. This clonotype was picked up a small number of times. The use of a sample-barcoded 5' primer and a J-beta primer mix characterized a second PCR of about 7 to 12 cycles. One entry per CDR3 protein results from TCRdb running MiXCR on the 5' RACE reads. This sample carries about 1.6 million distinct CDR3 sequences, about 35% of them seen once, and the ten largest clones take approximately 11%. Those donating, healthy Caucasian individuals from Russia, were aged about 6 to 95. This CDR3 contains 13 residues. CDR1 DFQATT and CDR2 SNEGSKA come from the germline V gene (reference sequence).

Sequencing was done on a sample of blood. The chain employs TRBV20-1 and TRBJ2-7, with TRBD1 as a possible D gene (5 bases). The J call is doubtful: the DNA matches TRBJ2-5 better. This receptor was obtained from a young woman in good health. The CDR3 DNA sequence: TGCAGTGTAGTCGAAAACAGGCAAGAGACCCAGTACTTC. The encoded protein is CSVVENRQETQYF.